The sequence of this T cell receptor beta chain was determined in a study of control samples from healthy donors and cancer patients. Profiling relied on immunoSEQ multiplex PCR, and the TCRdb table lists in-frame clones only, not all of them. The sample yields 100,000 to 150,000 clones, roughly 87% seen once. Germline CDR1 and CDR2: LGHDT and YNNKEL (reference sequence). The CDR3 sequence is 16 residues long. With 4 bases clipped from V and 1 base from J, the junction kept 8 bases outside the gene matches. The sequenced sample consisted of blood. V and J are TRBV3-1 (or the pseudogene TRBV3-2) and TRBJ2-3, with TRBD2 matching 7 bases. This clonotype was sampled from a man aged 18 to 30 in good health. CDR3 in amino acids: CASSPRLSGGTDTQYF. In nucleotides, the CDR3 is TGTGCCAGCAGCCCCCGGTTGAGCGGGGGCACAGATACGCAGTATTTT.